This record covers a single T cell receptor beta chain. As processed by the authors: Cell counts per sample came from amplifying reference gene primers. Sequencing used immunoSEQ multiplex PCR; TCRdb keeps in-frame clones, though not all of them. V, J and clone size are those of that table, while D and trimming were read from the DNA. Seen here are about 83,000 clones, 65% to 85% observed once, and the top ten hold less than 20%. This sample was taken from a study of blood T cell repertoires in COVID-19. At the level of the study: There were acute and convalescent COVID-19 samples, and they came from the United States, Italy and Spain. From T cells, B-cell-depleted T cells, or PBMCs came the material, which was cDNA or gDNA.

V shed 9 bases and J 0 bases; nucleotides not matched to a gene: 7. The germline gives CDR1 SGHNT, CDR2 YYREEE (reference sequence). The CDR3 has 15 residues. The gene calls are TRBV5-4 and TRBJ2-3; 10 bases are a match to TRBD1. The sequence came from a woman aged 80 or over with acute or convalescent COVID-19. The sequencing sample was made of peripheral blood. This CDR3 reads CATRQGASSTDTQYF. CDR3 in DNA: TGTGCCACAAGACAGGGGGCTTCTAGCACAGATACGCAGTATTTT.